Below, 8 T cell receptor beta chains from the same sample are listed, as sequenced in a study of cytomegalovirus exposure and HLA in healthy donors. Some clones are missing from TCRdb's copy, which holds only in-frame ones; the method was immunoSEQ multiplex PCR. This table holds some 120,000 clones, almost 90% found once. Sequencing was carried out using PBMCs. Receptors were obtained from a man aged 30 to 45 in good health and CMV-seronegative.

This chain connects TRBV7-2 to TRBJ2-3, with 7 bases identical to TRBD2. The CDR3 is 17 amino acids. Trimming took 5 bases from V and 0 from J; bases not matched to a gene: 11. In germline, CDR1 is SGHTA, CDR2 FQGNSA. Here the CDR3 reads CASSPFYSGLSTDTQYF. The CDR3 DNA reads as TGTGCCAGCAGCCCATTCTATAGCGGGCTAAGCACAGATACGCAGTATTTT. Supplemented by reference TRBV7-2 and TRBJ2-3, the full variable domain reads GAGVSQSPSNKVTEKGKDVELRCDPISGHTALYWYRQSLGQGLEFLIYFQGNSAPDKSGLPSDRFSAERTGGSVSTLTIQRTQQEDSAVYLCASSPFYSGLSTDTQYFGPGTRLTVL.

This chain connects TRBV18 to TRBJ1-6; the match to TRBD1 covers 7 bases. Germline values: CDR1 KGHSH, CDR2 LQKENI. V trimming: 3 bases; J trimming: 4 bases; junction bases outside the gene matches: 6. There are 16 residues in the CDR3. CDR3 in amino acids: CASSPQPGQYNSPLHF. The CDR3 nucleotides are TGTGCCAGCTCACCCCAACCGGGACAGTATAATTCACCCCTCCACTTT.

The chain recombines TRBV5-1 with TRBJ2-7, with TRBD2 as a possible D gene (5 bases). Germline V gene data show CDR1 as SGHRS and CDR2 as YFSETQ. The CDR3 loop spans 11 amino acids. V was trimmed by 3 bases and J by 6 bases, leaving 7 bases between them. CDR3 amino acids: CASSYEGEQYF. The CDR3 bases are TGCGCCAGCAGCTACGAGGGCGAGCAGTACTTC. Looking up the rest from reference TRBV5-1 and TRBJ2-7 gives the full variable domain: KAGVTQTPRYLIKTRGQQVTLSCSPISGHRSVSWYQQTPGQGLQFLFEYFSETQRNKGNFPGRFSGRQFSNSRSEMNVSTLELGDSALYLCASSYEGEQYFGPGTRLTVT.

The chain links TRBV4-3 to TRBJ2-1, with D possibly matching TRBD2 (6 bases). CDR1 and CDR2 (germline): LGHNA, YSLEER. Between the trimmed V and J ends, which lost 0 bases and 13 bases, there was a span of 13 bases. This CDR3 is built from 13 residues. CDR3 DNA sequence: TGCGCCAGCAGCCAAGATAGGATAGCGGCCCAGTTCTTC. Its protein is CASSQDRIAAQFF.

The chain carries TRBV6-1 and TRBJ2-1; 7 nucleotides match TRBD2. The CDR3 consists of 14 residues. V was clipped by 6 bases and J by 3 bases; unmatched bases: 5. Germline V gives CDR1 MNHNS, CDR2 SASEGT. The CDR3 DNA reads TGTGCCAGCAGCCTAGCGGCCCACTACAATGAGCAGTTCTTC. Its translation: CASSLAAHYNEQFF.

This chain connects TRBV6-5 to TRBJ1-1; 7 positions match TRBD1. V lost 2 bases to trimming and J lost 1 base; unmatched junction nucleotides: 4. This CDR3 is 15 amino acids long. CDR1 MNHEY and CDR2 SVGAGI come from the germline V gene. This chain's CDR3 is CASSYKAGGNTEAFF. The DNA of the CDR3 is TGTGCCAGCAGTTACAAGGCAGGGGGGAACACTGAAGCTTTCTTT.

About this clone: The junction differs from germline at one of its ends, possibly a read error. The chain couples TRBV29-1 to TRBJ1-3; D remains unclear. Germline loops: CDR1 SQVTM, CDR2 ANQGSEA. The CDR3 spans 11 residues. In nucleotides, the CDR3 is TGCAGCGTTGAAGCTGGAGACACCATATATTTT. Encoded protein: CSVEAGDTIYF.

The chain links TRBV27 to TRBJ1-3; D is uncertain. Germline CDR1 MNHEY, CDR2 SMNVEV (reference sequence). V was trimmed by 0 bases and J by 0 bases, leaving 9 bases between them. This CDR3 is 16 amino acids long. The CDR3 bases are TGTGCCAGCAGTTTATCTGGCATTTTCTCTGGAAACACCATATATTTT. Residues: CASSLSGIFSGNTIYF.